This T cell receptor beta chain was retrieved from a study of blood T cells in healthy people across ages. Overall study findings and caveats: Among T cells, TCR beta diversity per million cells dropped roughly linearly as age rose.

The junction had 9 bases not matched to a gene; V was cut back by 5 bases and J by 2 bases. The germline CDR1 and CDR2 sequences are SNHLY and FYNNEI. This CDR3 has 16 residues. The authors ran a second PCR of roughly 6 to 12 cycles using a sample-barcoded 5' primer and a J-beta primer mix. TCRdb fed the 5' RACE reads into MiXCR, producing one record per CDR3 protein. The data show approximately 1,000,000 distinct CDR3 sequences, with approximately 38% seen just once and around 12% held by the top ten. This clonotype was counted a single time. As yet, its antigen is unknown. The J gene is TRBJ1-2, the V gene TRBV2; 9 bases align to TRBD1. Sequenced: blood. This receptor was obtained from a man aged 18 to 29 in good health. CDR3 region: CASSKLWDRENYGYTF. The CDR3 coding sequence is TGTGCCAGCAGTAAGCTTTGGGACAGGGAAAACTATGGCTACACCTTC.